This entry describes one T cell receptor (beta chain). Its antigen is still unknown. No base qualities exist here, and no much larger clone lies one base off it. The sample comes from a study of T cell changes during pregnancy in multiple sclerosis (dated by TCRdb to the late 2010s). Looking at the study overall: In women with multiple sclerosis, the researchers looked at how the T cell repertoire shifted as pregnancy progressed.

The CDR3 holds 13 amino acids from the cysteine to the phenylalanine. Of all the DNA, just the CDR3 is kept, 39 bases in frame from base 1. Relative to germline, V is 4 bases shorter and J is 3 bases shorter, with 8 bases between their ends. Based on the germline V gene, the CDR1 and CDR2 sequences are MNHEY and SVGAGI. The library came from the immunoSEQ multiplex PCR assay. In its TCRdb copy, this immuneACCESS table keeps in-frame sequences only and misses some clones. Where compared with another copy, unresolved V genes explain less than half of these, and the others have no known cause. The sample profile shows about 55,000 clones; 85% to 90% of them were found once. Jointly, the top ten make up around 0.57% of the sample.

The V and J segments used are TRBV6-5 and TRBJ2-3; TRBD1 is possibly the D segment (5 matching bases). The origin of this receptor is a female donor with multiple sclerosis, enrolled in a pregnancy study. Here the sequenced sample was CD4+ T cells from peripheral blood mononuclear cells, taken in the first trimester of pregnancy. The DNA is as follows: TGTGCCAGCAGTTCAGGGATGACAGATACGCAGTATTTT. Translated, it gives CASSSGMTDTQYF.